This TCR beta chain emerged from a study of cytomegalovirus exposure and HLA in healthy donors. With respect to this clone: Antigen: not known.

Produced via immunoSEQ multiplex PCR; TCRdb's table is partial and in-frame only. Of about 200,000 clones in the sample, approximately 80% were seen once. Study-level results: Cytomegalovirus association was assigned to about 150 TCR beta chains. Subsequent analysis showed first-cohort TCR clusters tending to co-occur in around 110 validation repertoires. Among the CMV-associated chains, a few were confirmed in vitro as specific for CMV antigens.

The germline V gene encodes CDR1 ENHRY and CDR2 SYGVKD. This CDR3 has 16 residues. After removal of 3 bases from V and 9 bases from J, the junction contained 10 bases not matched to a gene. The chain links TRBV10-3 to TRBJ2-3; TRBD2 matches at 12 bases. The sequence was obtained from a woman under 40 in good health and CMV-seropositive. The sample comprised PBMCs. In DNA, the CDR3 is TGTGCCATCAGTGACACCGGGCTAGCGGGAGGGGACACGCAGTATTTT. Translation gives CAISDTGLAGGDTQYF.